This T cell receptor beta chain was found in a study of CD8+ T cells in alopecia areata. Study context: Treatment with tofacitinib (6 to 18 months) was followed by 6 months off drug.

Extracted RNA was reverse transcribed, and the resulting cDNA served as sequencing template. Profiling relied on immunoSEQ multiplex PCR, and the TCRdb table lists in-frame clones only, not all of them. The profile shows 95,000 to 120,000 clones, less than 60% of them singletons. V lost 5 bases and J lost 7; bases outside the gene matches: 10. This CDR3 is 14 amino acids long. The germline CDR1 and CDR2 sequences are SGHTA and FQGNSA. Sample treatment: oral pan-JAK inhibitor, 5-10 mg twice daily. Sorted populations comprised CD4+ and CD8+ T cells obtained from PBMCs. The starting material was CD4+ T cells sorted from blood, obtained at week 24, from a patient treated with tofacitinib. The chain is built from TRBV7-2 and TRBJ2-7; 8 bases match TRBD1. The TCR was taken from a human donor with alopecia areata. The chain's CDR3 is CASSLGQDAGEQYF. CDR3 DNA sequence: TGTGCCAGCAGCCTGGGACAGGATGCTGGGGAGCAGTACTTC.